This paragraph covers one T cell receptor beta chain sequence. Its antigen is still unknown. V lost 7 bases and J lost 3; bases outside the gene matches: 14. The length of the CDR3 is 17 residues. Per the germline V gene, CDR1 is SQVTM and CDR2 is ANQGSEA. Primers: 60 Vbeta forward and 13 Jbeta reverse. This table comes from immunoSEQ multiplex PCR, and its TCRdb copy is limited to in-frame clones, with some not included. The sample has 74,000 or so clones, and its top ten clones hold over 1.2%. These data belong to a study of cytomegalovirus exposure and HLA in healthy donors. Study as a whole: Caucasian-associated ancestry cluster membership applied to under 85% of approximately 420 genotyped donors. Regarding the study as a whole: Earlier analysis yielded a pattern in which most TCR beta V segments were productive about 90% or about 30% of the time. In vitro confirmation showed three CMV-associated chains to be CMV antigen specific. Among donors in an Asian-associated ancestry cluster, a later analysis reportedly found fewer N-insertions than the roughly 700-donor mean.

The receptor was derived from a woman aged 55 to 70 in good health and CMV-seronegative. The sample consisted of PBMCs. The chain uses TRBV29-1 and TRBJ2-7; 14 nucleotides align to TRBD2. The CDR3 sequence: CSARAFRTSGRNYEQYF. CDR3 nucleotide sequence: TGCAGCGCTCGGGCCTTTCGGACTAGCGGGAGGAACTACGAGCAGTACTTC.